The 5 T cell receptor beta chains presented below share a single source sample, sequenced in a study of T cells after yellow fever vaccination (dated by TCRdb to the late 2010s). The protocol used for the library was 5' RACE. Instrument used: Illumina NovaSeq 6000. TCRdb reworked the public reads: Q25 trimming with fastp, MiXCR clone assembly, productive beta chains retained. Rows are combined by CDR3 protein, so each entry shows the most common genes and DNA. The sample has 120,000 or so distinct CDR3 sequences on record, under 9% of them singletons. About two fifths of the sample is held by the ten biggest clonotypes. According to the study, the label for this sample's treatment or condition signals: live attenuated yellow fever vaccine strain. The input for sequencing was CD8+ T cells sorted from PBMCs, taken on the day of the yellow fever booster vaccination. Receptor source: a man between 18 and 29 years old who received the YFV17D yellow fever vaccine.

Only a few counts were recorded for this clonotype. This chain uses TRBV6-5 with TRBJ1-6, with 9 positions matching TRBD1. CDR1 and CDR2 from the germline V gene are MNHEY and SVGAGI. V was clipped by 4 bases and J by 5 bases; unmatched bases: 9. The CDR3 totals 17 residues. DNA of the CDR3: TGTGCCAGCAGTTCACCGGGACAGGGAGGGGATAATTCACCCCTCCACTTT. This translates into CASSSPGQGGDNSPLHF.

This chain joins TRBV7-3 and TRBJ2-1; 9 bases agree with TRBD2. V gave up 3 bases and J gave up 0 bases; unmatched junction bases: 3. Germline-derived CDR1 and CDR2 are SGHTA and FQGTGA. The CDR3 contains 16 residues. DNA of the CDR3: TGTGCCAGCAGCTTGGGAGCGGGGGGCTCCTACAATGAGCAGTTCTTC. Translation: CASSLGAGGSYNEQFF. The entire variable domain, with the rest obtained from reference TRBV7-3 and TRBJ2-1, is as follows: GAGVSQTPSNKVTEKGKYVELRCDPISGHTALYWYRQSLGQGPEFLIYFQGTGAADDSGLPNDRFFAVRPEGSVSTLKIQRTERGDSAVYLCASSLGAGGSYNEQFFGPGTRLTVL.

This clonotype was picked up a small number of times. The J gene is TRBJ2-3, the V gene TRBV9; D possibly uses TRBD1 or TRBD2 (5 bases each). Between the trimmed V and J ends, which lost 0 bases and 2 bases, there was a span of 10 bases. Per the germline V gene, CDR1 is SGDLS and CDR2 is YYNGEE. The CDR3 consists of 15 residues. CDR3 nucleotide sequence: TGTGCCAGCAGCGTAGATTCGGGGCCCACAGATACGCAGTATTTT. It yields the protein CASSVDSGPTDTQYF. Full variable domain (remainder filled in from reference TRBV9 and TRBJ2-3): DSGVTQTPKHLITATGQRVTLRCSPRSGDLSVYWYQQSLDQGLQFLIQYYNGEERAKGNILERFSAQQFPDLHSELNLSSLELGDSALYFCASSVDSGPTDTQYFGPGTRLTVL.

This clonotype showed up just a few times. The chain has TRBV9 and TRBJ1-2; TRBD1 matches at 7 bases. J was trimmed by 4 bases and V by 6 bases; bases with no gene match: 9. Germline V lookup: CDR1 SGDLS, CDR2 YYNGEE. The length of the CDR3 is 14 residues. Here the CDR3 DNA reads TGTGCCAGCAACAGAGGACAGGTTCCCTATGGCTACACCTTC. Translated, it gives CASNRGQVPYGYTF.

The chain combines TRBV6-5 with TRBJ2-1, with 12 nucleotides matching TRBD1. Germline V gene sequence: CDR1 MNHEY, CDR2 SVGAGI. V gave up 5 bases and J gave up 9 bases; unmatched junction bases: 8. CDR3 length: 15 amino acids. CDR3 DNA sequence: TGTGCCAGCAGTAGGGCCGGGACAGGGGGCGTTGAGCAGTTCTTC. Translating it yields CASSRAGTGGVEQFF.